A selection of T cell receptor beta chains follows, all from one sample in a study of cytotoxic CD8 clonotypes in ibrutinib-treated CLL. The protocol was immunoSEQ multiplex PCR, while the TCRdb copy is restricted to in-frame clones and leaves out a portion. Among 30,000 to 40,000 clones listed, approximately 70% were seen once. The sample here was PBMCs, taken before ibrutinib treatment. These TCRs come from a human donor with chronic lymphocytic leukemia. CDR3s include the opening cysteine and the closing phenylalanine or tryptophan.

v_call	j_call	cdr3_aa
TRBV6-1	TRBJ1-5	CASTGTGIQPQHF
TRBV27	TRBJ1-6	CASSFIDSQNSPLHF
TRBV6-6	TRBJ1-2	CASSDSGTGRDGYTF
TRBV7-2	TRBJ2-5	CASSLGYQETQYF
TRBV12-5	TRBJ2-1	CASGLVHDARTPQWQFF
TRBV28	TRBJ1-1	CASSLTGGTEAFF
TRBV7-9	TRBJ2-5	CASSWTGVGETQYF
TRBV19	TRBJ1-5	CASSSPGDNQPQHF
TRBV27	TRBJ1-3	CASSFTGSGNTIYF
TRBV2	TRBJ2-7	CASSDDLAGGADEQYF
TRBV9	TRBJ2-7	CASSVGATHSYEQYF
TRBV21-1	TRBJ2-5	CASSKAGYQETQYF
TRBV28	TRBJ1-1	CASSFPDREKAFF
TRBV5-5	TRBJ1-2	CASSLEPSLGYGYTF
TRBV5-4	TRBJ1-6	CASSRMSEDPPLHF
TRBV6-5	TRBJ2-7	CASHRDGGYEQYF
TRBV6-4	TRBJ1-1	CASSERSNTEAFF
TRBV4-3	TRBJ1-1	CASSQDLGRGRAEAFF
TRBV27	TRBJ2-1	CASSLTPLTGSDSGRHNEQFF
TRBV28	TRBJ2-7	CASETPGTYEQYF
TRBV28	TRBJ2-1	CATSGQEYNEQFF
TRBV15	TRBJ1-4	CATSRAIGSLFF
TRBV30	TRBJ2-7	CAWSVLPRAYEQYF
TRBV30	TRBJ2-7	CASKGLSYEQYF
TRBV5-8	TRBJ1-2	CASSLDRVNGYTF
TRBV4-3	TRBJ1-5	CASSQDRQGNQPQHF
TRBV11-3	TRBJ2-5	CASSRGVQETQYF
TRBV27	TRBJ2-7	CASSLSGYEQYF
TRBV25-1	TRBJ1-2	CASKDPGQYYTF
TRBV7-9	TRBJ2-7	CASSLADGRPYEQYF
TRBV6-4	TRBJ1-2	CASSDSAAGYGYTF
TRBV30	TRBJ1-6	CAWSVQASDNSPLHF
TRBV7-2	TRBJ1-2	CASSLGQLYGYTF
TRBV5-1	TRBJ2-3	CASSRDYTDTQYF
TRBV6-5	TRBJ2-5	CASSPSGGSGETQYF
TRBV25-1	TRBJ2-7	CASAGHTGGSGEQYF
TRBV30	TRBJ2-2	CAWRGTGELFF
TRBV7-9	TRBJ2-1	CASSKEGPHNEQFF
TRBV5-1	TRBJ2-7	CASSSGGGFGEQYF
TRBV19	TRBJ2-7	CASRRTGVYEQYF
TRBV28	TRBJ2-7	CASSPTGGLYSRAYEQYF
TRBV18	TRBJ2-1	CASSPFDSVAYNEQFF
TRBV7-6	TRBJ2-7	CASSPPGRPYEQYF
TRBV15	TRBJ1-4	CATSRDQVLISEKLFF
TRBV5-1	TRBJ2-1	CASSSAGTTYNEQFF
TRBV27	TRBJ2-1	CASRKYGGLDNEQFF
TRBV19	TRBJ1-5	CASSIMGSNQPQHF
TRBV7-2	TRBJ2-1	CASSPHGNIINEQFF
TRBV7-2	TRBJ2-3	CASSPSSDLTDTQYF
TRBV30	TRBJ1-6	CAWSVRGANSPLHF
TRBV27	TRBJ2-7	CASSLSLGFLSYEQYF
TRBV11-3	TRBJ1-3	CASSLGGTTGNTIYF
TRBV25-1	TRBJ1-4	CASRGQGNEKLFF
TRBV5-1	TRBJ1-1	CASREGESTEAFF
TRBV11-2	TRBJ2-7	CASEPGTGPYEQYF